This T cell receptor (beta chain) was captured in a study of cytomegalovirus exposure and HLA in healthy donors. Study in general: Earlier work reported around 110 million unique TCR beta sequences from some 180 million T cells.

13 Jbeta primers and 60 Vbeta primers were used for the PCR. Produced via immunoSEQ multiplex PCR; TCRdb's table is partial and in-frame only. The sample has around 100,000 clones; about three quarters are singletons. Points on this clone: Its specificity is unknown.

Study-level results: Most TCR sequences showed up rarely, but some public TCRs showed up in many donors. Being indistinguishable, some V segments were excluded, TRBV6-2 and TRBV6-3 among them.

This CDR3 contains 13 residues. Germline V gene sequence: CDR1 MNHEY, CDR2 SMNVEV (reference sequence). V was clipped by 3 bases and J by 7 bases, with 9 bases between them. The sequence was collected from a male donor in good health and CMV-seropositive. The source material was PBMCs. This chain joins TRBV27 and TRBJ1-4; no clear D gene. The CDR3 DNA is TGTGCCAGCAGTTTCCTTGACTCTGAAAAACTGTTTTTT. Protein sequence: CASSFLDSEKLFF. Full variable domain (missing parts from reference TRBV27 and TRBJ1-4): EAQVTQNPRYLITVTGKKLTVTCSQNMNHEYMSWYRQDPGLGLRQIYYSMNVEVTDKGDVPEGYKVSRKEKRNFPLILESPSPNQTSLYFCASSFLDSEKLFFGSGTQLSVL.